This TCR beta chain originates from a study of cytomegalovirus exposure and HLA in healthy donors. Across the study: The study's early data release held roughly 90 million unique TCRs from HLA-typed donors.

For this clone: Its antigen is currently unknown.

Study results and limitations: The authors later found TCR association rates varying by HLA locus, with DRB1 most and HLA-C fewest.

This PCR relied on a set of 60 Vbeta primers and 13 Jbeta primers. Profiling relied on immunoSEQ multiplex PCR, and the TCRdb table lists in-frame clones only, not all of them. The data show around 100,000 clones, roughly 66% seen once. This clonotype was sampled from a young man in good health and CMV-seronegative. The sequencing input was PBMCs.

The CDR3 spells CASSLAGQLYQETQYF. CDR3 coding DNA: TGTGCCAGCTCCCTTGCGGGACAGCTTTACCAAGAGACCCAGTACTTC. The genes are TRBV18 and TRBJ2-5, with D possibly TRBD1 on 7 matching bases. This CDR3 has 16 residues. Germline CDR1 KGHSH, CDR2 LQKENI. Trimming pared 6 bases from V and 0 bases from J, leaving 17 bases between.